The 12 T cell receptor beta chains given below trace back to one sample, sequenced in a study of blood T cell repertoires in COVID-19. The assay was immunoSEQ multiplex PCR, and TCRdb's table has in-frame clones only and misses some. The sample lists some 530,000 clones, roughly 85% occurring once. Sample: peripheral blood. Every receptor here comes from a human donor in a cohort sampled during active COVID-19.

The chain carries TRBV6-2 or TRBV6-3 and TRBJ1-2; D is ambiguous. The V end lost 0 bases, the J end lost 3 bases, and 5 bases lay between the germline ends. Germline V gene sequence: CDR1 MNHEY, CDR2 SVGEGT. The length of the CDR3 is 13 residues. CDR3: CASSYSSDYGYTF. Written as DNA, the CDR3 is TGTGCCAGCAGTTACTCGTCCGACTATGGCTACACCTTC.

The chain couples TRBV11-3 to TRBJ2-1; possible D gene TRBD1, 6 bases. The CDR3 spans 12 residues. The V and J ends lost 0 bases and 10 bases respectively, with 7 bases between them. Germline V lookup: CDR1 SGHNT, CDR2 YENEEA. As DNA, the CDR3 is TGTGCCAGCAGCTTAGATGGGACAGAGCAGTTCTTC. Encoded protein: CASSLDGTEQFF.

The chain recombines TRBV9 with TRBJ2-7; TRBD1 might be the D (6 bases). The CDR3 covers 15 residues. The ends were cut back, 4 bases at V and 0 bases at J, with 14 bases in the middle. Germline V gene data show CDR1 as SGDLS and CDR2 as YYNGEE. CDR3 in amino acids: CASSPPGQPSYEQYF. The CDR3 coding sequence is TGTGCCAGCAGCCCACCCGGACAGCCCTCCTACGAGCAGTACTTC.

CDR3 protein: CASSLRVTGELFF. CDR3 coding DNA: TGTGCCAGCTCCCTACGGGTGACCGGGGAGCTGTTTTTT. The chain carries TRBV18 and TRBJ2-2; the D is unclear. The CDR3 consists of 13 residues. Trimming took off 6 bases at V and 5 bases at J, with 10 bases between the two ends. CDR1 KGHSH and CDR2 LQKENI come from the germline V gene.

The rearrangement uses TRBV28 and TRBJ1-5; 9 bases are shared with TRBD1. This CDR3 comprises 15 residues. Losses at the gene ends were 5 bases for V and 7 bases for J; bases not matched to a gene: 9. CDR1 and CDR2 from the germline V gene are MDHEN and SYDVKM. The DNA of the CDR3 is TGTGCCAGCAGTCAAGGACAGGGGATAGGACAGCCCCAGCATTTT. Translating it yields CASSQGQGIGQPQHF.

V is TRBV28 and J is TRBJ2-1; 14 nucleotides agree with TRBD2. The CDR3 totals 18 residues. Per germline, CDR1 MDHEN and CDR2 SYDVKM. The J segment lost 3 bases and the V segment lost 3 bases, leaving 7 bases of the junction unmatched. CDR3 nucleotides: TGTGCCAGCAGTTTCGGACTAGCGGGAGGATCCTTCTACAATGAGCAGTTCTTC. It codes for CASSFGLAGGSFYNEQFF.

This rearrangement joins TRBV28 to TRBJ1-2, with 10 bases that match TRBD1. CDR1 is MDHEN, CDR2 SYDVKM, per germline. Trimming removed 5 bases from V and 9 bases from J; junction bases left unmatched: 12. CDR3 length equals 15 residues. This chain's CDR3 is CASSPNVRTGGSYTF. As DNA, the CDR3 is TGTGCCAGCAGTCCAAACGTCCGGACAGGGGGAAGCTACACCTTC.

This clone was detected only a few times. The chain joins TRBV5-4 to TRBJ2-5; 10 bases match TRBD2. V was clipped by 1 base and J by 4 bases; unmatched bases: 1. Germline values: CDR1 SGHNT, CDR2 YYREEE (reference sequence). The CDR3 is 14 residues long. In DNA, the CDR3 is TGTGCCAGCAGCTTGCGACTAGCGGGAGAGACCCAGTACTTC. It yields the protein CASSLRLAGETQYF.

The chain combines TRBV3-1 (or the pseudogene TRBV3-2) with TRBJ1-1; D might be TRBD1 (5 bases). Germline V gene data show CDR1 as LGHDT and CDR2 as YNNKEL (reference sequence). Between the trimmed V and J ends, which lost 0 bases and 0 bases, there was a span of 11 bases. The CDR3 spans 16 residues. This chain's CDR3 is CASSQEIPGVNTEAFF. The CDR3 nucleotides are TGTGCCAGCAGCCAAGAAATCCCGGGGGTGAACACTGAAGCTTTCTTT.

The V and J genes are TRBV7-9 and TRBJ2-1; 11 nucleotides line up with TRBD1. The CDR3 length is 17 residues. CDR1 is SEHNR, CDR2 FQNEAQ, per germline (reference sequence). After removal of 5 bases from V and 5 bases from J, the junction contained 11 bases not matched to a gene. In DNA form, the CDR3 reads TGTGCCAGCAGCCGTGGGACAGGGGGAATTAGGGACAATGAGCAGTTCTTC. Its translation is CASSRGTGGIRDNEQFF. The full variable domain, rest sourced from reference TRBV7-9 and TRBJ2-1, is DTGVSQNPRHKITKRGQNVTFRCDPISEHNRLYWYRQTLGQGPEFLTYFQNEAQLEKSRLLSDRFSAERPKGSFSTLEIQRTEQGDSAMYLCASSRGTGGIRDNEQFFGPGTRLTVL.

This sequence joins TRBV27 and TRBJ2-7; D possibly corresponds to TRBD1 (6 bases). V was cut by 3 bases and J by 3 bases, with 12 bases left in between. The germline V gene has CDR1 MNHEY and CDR2 SMNVEV (reference sequence). The CDR3 is 14 residues long. In nucleotides, the CDR3 is TGTGCCAGCAGTTTTAAGGACAGTTACTACGAGCAGTACTTC. Amino acids: CASSFKDSYYEQYF.

The V call is TRBV5-1, the J call TRBJ2-3, with 8 bases aligning to TRBD1. Germline V CDR1 and CDR2: SGHRS, YFSETQ. This CDR3 comprises 16 residues. J gave up 3 bases and V 0 bases, and 6 bases lay outside the gene matches. DNA for the CDR3: TGCGCCAGCAGCTTGGCCTCGGGACAGGTAACAGATACGCAGTATTTT. Amino acid sequence: CASSLASGQVTDTQYF.